Below, 18 T cell receptor beta chains from the same sample are listed, as sequenced in a study of T cell changes during pregnancy in multiple sclerosis. TCRdb's table, derived via immunoSEQ multiplex PCR, lists solely in-frame clones and lacks some. The sample holds around 97,000 clones, about 90% seen once. The sample was peripheral blood, taken after pregnancy. The receptors originated from a female donor with multiple sclerosis, enrolled in a pregnancy study.

The rearrangement joins TRBV7-3 to TRBJ2-7; D ambiguous. The CDR3 consists of 14 residues. Germline V gene lookup returns CDR1 SGHTA and CDR2 FQGTGA. V shed 0 bases and J shed 1 base, with 7 bases lying between them. The CDR3 protein is CASSLTPQSYEQYF. CDR3 coding DNA: TGTGCCAGCAGCTTAACCCCGCAGTCCTACGAGCAGTACTTC.

The V call is TRBV5-1, the J call TRBJ2-3, with TRBD2 as a possible D gene (6 bases). CDR1 is SGHRS, CDR2 YFSETQ, per germline. V was pared by 2 bases and J by 5 bases, with 12 bases between. This CDR3 is 14 amino acids long. Written as DNA, the CDR3 is TGCGCCAGCAGCTTAGAAGCGGGCAAAGATACGCAGTATTTT. As protein: CASSLEAGKDTQYF.

V gene TRBV5-1 combines with J gene TRBJ2-6; 7 nucleotides align to TRBD1. Per germline, CDR1 SGHRS and CDR2 YFSETQ. V gave up 1 base and J gave up 4 bases; unmatched junction bases: 2. The CDR3 spans 15 residues. CDR3 bases: TGCGCCAGCAGCTTGACAGGGGTCGGGGCCAACGTCCTGACTTTC. Its protein product is CASSLTGVGANVLTF.

The chain recombines TRBV5-5 with TRBJ1-5; 8 bases line up with TRBD1. CDR1 is SGHKS and CDR2 is YYEKEE in the germline V gene (reference sequence). The CDR3 is made up of 15 amino acids. Trimming removed 2 bases from V and 1 base from J; junction bases left unmatched: 2. The CDR3 here is CASSLRTGSNQPQHF. CDR3 coding DNA: TGTGCCAGCAGCTTAAGGACAGGGAGCAATCAGCCCCAGCATTTT.

This clone was recorded once. CDR3 sequence: CASSVGQGPEAFF. As DNA, the CDR3 is TGTGCCAGCAGTGTGGGACAGGGCCCCGAAGCTTTCTTT. V usage is TRBV25-1 and J usage is TRBJ1-1; 9 bases are a match to TRBD1. Trimming cost V 4 bases and J 8 bases; bases outside gene matches: 5. Germline loops: CDR1 MGHDK, CDR2 SYGVNS. CDR3 length: 13 amino acids.

This clone showed up just once. The chain combines TRBV2 with TRBJ1-2, with 7 bases aligning to TRBD1. V shed 3 bases and J 7 bases; nucleotides not matched to a gene: 8. This CDR3 region has 14 residues. Germline V gives CDR1 SNHLY, CDR2 FYNNEI. The CDR3 nucleotides are TGTGCCAGCAGTGAGTTAAGAGGGGGCAGTGGCTACACCTTC. As protein: CASSELRGGSGYTF.

The chain recombines TRBV7-2 with TRBJ2-1; tentatively, D is TRBD2 (5 bases). This CDR3 contains 14 residues. Trimming removed 1 base from V and 5 bases from J, with 9 bases in between. Germline lookup yields CDR1 SGHTA and CDR2 FQGNSA. The CDR3: CASSLGASNNEQFF. CDR3 nucleotide sequence: TGTGCCAGCAGCTTAGGGGCTAGCAACAATGAGCAGTTCTTC.

V usage is TRBV30 and J usage is TRBJ1-2; D is unclear. The CDR3 consists of 13 residues. Trimming stripped 3 bases from V and 6 bases from J, with 14 bases between. Germline V gene sequence: CDR1 GTSNPN, CDR2 SVGIG (reference sequence). Here the CDR3 DNA reads TGTGCCTGGAGCGAACCCGGGATTCATGGCTACACCTTC. Translating it yields CAWSEPGIHGYTF.

The chain combines TRBV7-3 with TRBJ1-3, with D tentatively TRBD1 (6 bases). V was clipped by 2 bases and J by 2 bases, with 10 bases between them. This CDR3 spans 15 amino acids. Germline V gene lookup returns CDR1 SGHTA and CDR2 FQGTGA. The CDR3 spells CASSLGSGAGNTIYF. The CDR3 DNA reads TGTGCCAGCAGCTTAGGTTCAGGGGCTGGAAACACCATATATTTT.

The rearrangement uses TRBV21-1 and TRBJ2-1; the table assigns TRBD2, which was not confirmed against the DNA. TRBV21-1 is flagged as a pseudogene. The CDR3 contains 16 residues. DNA for the CDR3: TGTGCCAGCACCAAATTAGCGGGAGGATTGTCCGCCACTGAGTTCTTC. Protein: CASTKLAGGLSATEFF.

This chain links TRBV28 with TRBJ2-1; 9 bases align to TRBD2. This CDR3 is 15 amino acids long. The V and J ends lost 5 bases and 6 bases, in that order; junction bases with no gene match: 8. Per germline, CDR1 MDHEN and CDR2 SYDVKM. This chain's CDR3 is CASSPIAGVSNEQFF. The CDR3 DNA reads as TGTGCCAGCAGTCCCATAGCGGGAGTCTCCAATGAGCAGTTCTTC.

The chain employs TRBV2 and TRBJ2-3; tentative D call: TRBD2 (5 bases). The CDR3 is made up of 16 amino acids. In germline, CDR1 is SNHLY, CDR2 FYNNEI. Trimming took 7 bases from V and 2 from J, leaving 19 bases between them. CDR3 residues: CASTFRGLMFTDTQYF. The CDR3 bases are TGTGCCAGCACCTTCCGAGGACTGATGTTCACAGATACGCAGTATTTT.

J is TRBJ2-1 and V is TRBV9; maybe TRBD2 (6 bases). Germline values: CDR1 SGDLS, CDR2 YYNGEE. With 3 bases removed from V and 8 bases from J, the gap between germline ends came to 15 bases. The CDR3 contains 14 residues. The CDR3 DNA reads TGTGCCAGCAGCGCCACGGTGGGGGGTTATGAGCAGTTCTTC. Translation gives CASSATVGGYEQFF.

The J gene is TRBJ2-5, the V gene TRBV18; TRBD1 is a possible D gene (6 bases). Germline values: CDR1 KGHSH, CDR2 LQKENI. Trimming took 3 bases from V and 4 from J, leaving 21 bases between them. CDR3 length: 17 residues. The CDR3 nucleotides are TGTGCCAGCTCACCCTTTGGGACACCCTCGGACCGAGAGACCCAGTACTTC. It encodes CASSPFGTPSDRETQYF.

V and J are TRBV7-3 and TRBJ2-2; 10 bases line up with TRBD2. J lost 7 bases, V lost 5 bases, and 16 bases had no gene match. The germline V gene has CDR1 SGHTA and CDR2 FQGTGA. The CDR3 is made up of 18 amino acids. The CDR3 loop reads CASSPGLAEQALIGELFF. CDR3 nucleotide sequence: TGTGCCAGCAGCCCCGGACTAGCGGAACAGGCTTTGATCGGGGAGCTGTTTTTT.

V gene TRBV10-3 combines with J gene TRBJ2-4; D remains ambiguous. CDR1 and CDR2 from the germline V gene are ENHRY and SYGVKD. Trimming pared 9 bases from V and 5 bases from J, leaving 11 bases between. This CDR3 comprises 12 residues. DNA for the CDR3: TGTGCCATACCTCAGGCTGAAAACATTCAGTACTTC. This translates into CAIPQAENIQYF.

This chain connects TRBV4-1 to TRBJ1-5; possible D gene TRBD1, 6 bases. V was cut by 1 base and J by 6 bases, with 16 bases left in between. Germline V gives CDR1 MGHRA, CDR2 YSYEKL. This CDR3 has 16 residues. The CDR3, as DNA: TGCGCCAGCAGCCAAGCCCGGGGGAGGGGGGCTCAGCCCCAGCATTTT. Its translation is CASSQARGRGAQPQHF.

The rearrangement uses TRBV30 and TRBJ2-1; no definite D call. CDR1 is GTSNPN and CDR2 is SVGIG in the germline V gene (reference sequence). The germline V and J ends were trimmed by 6 bases and 1 base, with 7 bases remaining between them. CDR3 length: 12 amino acids. The DNA of the CDR3 is TGTGCCTGTTTATTTTCCTACAATGAGCAGTTCTTC. This encodes CACLFSYNEQFF.